Below, 9 T cell receptor beta chains from the same sample are listed, as sequenced in a study of tissue T cells after allogeneic stem cell transplantation. The sample's time point: mouse harvest day 7 after allogeneic transplant. The graft held 10^6 splenic CD5+ T cells and 10^7 T-cell-depleted bone marrow cells. This table comes from immunoSEQ multiplex PCR, and its TCRdb copy is limited to in-frame clones, with some not included. The sample yields thousands of clones, 50% seen once. The material sequenced was gut tissue. All receptors come from a female BALB/c mouse given C57BL/6 T cells with graft-versus-host disease after an allogeneic hematopoietic cell transplant.

A note on this clone: The listed genes are named as in mouse. The read terminates 1 residue before the CDR3 end, so the remaining end is supplied by the germline J gene. This chain uses TRBV16 with TRBJ2-4; 7 nucleotides align to TRBD1. The length of the CDR3 is 14 residues. V lost 4 bases to trimming and J lost 5 bases; unmatched junction nucleotides: 6. Germline values: CDR1 SGHSA, CDR2 FRNQAP. CDR3 DNA (partial): TGTGCAAGCAGCTCGACAGGGAGGGGAAACACCTTGTAC. It codes for CASSSTGRGNTLY. The CDR3 in its entirety is CASSSTGRGNTLYF.

Regarding this clone: The listed genes are named as in mouse. From the germline J gene comes the end of the CDR3, since the read stops 1 residue before it. The chain employs TRBV26 and TRBJ2-4, with 8 bases lining up with TRBD1. The CDR3 loop spans 16 amino acids. Germline values: CDR1 KGHPV, CDR2 FQNQEV (reference sequence). V gave up 4 bases and J gave up 0 bases; unmatched junction bases: 6. The CDR3 is CASSPRQGLSQNTLYF. The covered CDR3 bases are TGTGCCAGCAGTCCACGACAGGGGCTTAGTCAAAACACCTTGTAC.

Worth noting for this clone: All gene names here are mouse names. The DNA ends 1 residue before the CDR3 does, and the rest of the CDR3 is filled in from the germline J gene. The J gene is TRBJ2-1, the V gene TRBV23. In germline, CDR1 is KGHTA, CDR2 FQNQQP. The CDR3 is 15 amino acids. The part of the CDR3 DNA that was read is TGCTCCAGCAGTCAACACCGGAAAGTCTATGCTGAGCAGTTC. This gives the protein CSSSQHRKVYAEQF. The entire CDR3 sequence reads CSSSQHRKVYAEQFF.

This clone was observed a single time. Gene names denote mouse genes. Coverage ceases 1 residue before the CDR3 finishes, and the germline J gene fills in the end. The rearrangement uses TRBV15 and TRBJ1-3; D is unclear. V lost 2 bases to trimming and J lost 0 bases, with 5 bases between them. Germline V gives CDR1 SGHND, CDR2 FRSKSL. The CDR3 loop spans 14 amino acids. The CDR3 sequence is CASSLSGSGNTLYF. The sequenced part of the CDR3 DNA is TGTGCCAGCAGTTTATCAGGTTCTGGAAATACGCTCTAT.

Remarks on this clone: This likely reflects a read error, since a far larger clone is one base away. Mouse names are used for the genes. The read finishes 1 residue shy of the CDR3 end, and the germline J gene is used to complete it. This chain connects TRBV13-2 to TRBJ1-5; no clear D gene. Germline values: CDR1 NNHNN, CDR2 SYGAGS (reference sequence). V shed 1 base and J shed 0 bases, with 2 bases lying between them. The CDR3 runs 13 residues. CDR3 protein: CASGDTNNQAPLF. The CDR3 DNA, read in part, is TGTGCCAGCGGTGATACTAACAACCAGGCTCCGCTT.

For this clone: Gene names and germline match the mouse. The read halts 1 residue ahead of the CDR3 end, with the missing end drawn from the germline J gene. J is TRBJ2-4 and V is TRBV26; weak D call: TRBD2 (5 bases). The CDR3 totals 14 residues. The germline gives CDR1 KGHPV, CDR2 FQNQEV (reference sequence). The V and J ends lost 0 bases and 1 base respectively, with 5 bases between them. CDR3 DNA (partial): TGTGCCAGCAGTCTGTCTGGGGGTCAAAACACCTTGTAC. Its translation is CASSLSGGQNTLY. The entire CDR3 reads CASSLSGGQNTLYF.

This clone appeared once. Gene names are the mouse ones. The read finishes 1 residue shy of the CDR3 end, and the germline J gene is used to complete it. The rearrangement joins TRBV13-2 to TRBJ2-1; TRBD2 matches 11 bases. CDR3 length: 17 amino acids. Trimming cost V 0 bases and J 0 bases; bases outside gene matches: 2. Germline V lookup: CDR1 NNHNN, CDR2 SYGAGS (reference sequence). The CDR3 region is CASGDADWGGNYAEQFF. CDR3 DNA, as far as it was read: TGTGCCAGCGGTGATGCAGACTGGGGGGGTAACTATGCTGAGCAGTTC.

Regarding this clone: Gene names and germline refer to mouse. The observed sequence ends 1 residue before the CDR3 terminus, with the missing tail filled in from the germline J gene. This chain joins TRBV5 and TRBJ1-1; 8 bases match TRBD1. The CDR3 is 15 amino acids. The germline gives CDR1 LGHNA, CDR2 YNLKQL (reference sequence). With V trimmed by 4 bases and J by 0 bases, 4 bases remained unmatched. CDR3 bases read: TGTGCCAGCAGCCCCTACAGGGGGACAAACACAGAAGTCTTC. It encodes CASSPYRGTNTEVF. The full-length CDR3 reads as CASSPYRGTNTEVFF.

In the case of this clone: Each gene name is a mouse one. The CDR3 end lies 1 residue beyond the end of the read and is filled in from the germline J gene. The chain couples TRBV26 to TRBJ1-1; D gene uncertain. V was pared by 4 bases and J by 4 bases, with 10 bases between. Germline V lookup: CDR1 KGHPV, CDR2 FQNQEV (reference sequence). CDR3 length: 13 amino acids. The CDR3 loop reads CASSPISTTEVFF. Partial CDR3 DNA: TGTGCCAGCAGTCCCATATCCACCACAGAAGTCTTC.